This T cell receptor beta chain comes out of a study of T cells in Graves' hyperthyroidism and ophthalmopathy. Amplified TCR beta CDR3 regions derived from RNA transcripts. HTBI primers were employed in a first-round RT-PCR of the TCR CDR3. TCRdb reanalysed the multiplex PCR reads using MiXCR and keeps one entry per CDR3 protein. The profile shows 360,000 or so distinct CDR3 sequences, approximately 18% of them singletons. This clonotype was detected only once. This clonotype was sampled from a woman aged 40 to 49 with Graves' ophthalmopathy. Sequencing input: blood.

DNA for the CDR3: TGTGCCAGCAGAGCAGGGGTCGGCTCCTACGAGCAGTACTTC. Its protein is CASRAGVGSYEQYF. The V gene is TRBV12-3 or TRBV12-4, the J gene TRBJ2-7; possible D gene TRBD1, 6 bases. The ends were cut back, 6 bases at V and 0 bases at J, with 12 bases in the middle. The CDR3 spans 14 residues.